This TCR beta chain emerged from a study of Graves' ophthalmopathy and Graves' hyperthyroidism. RNA transcripts yielded amplified TCR beta CDR3 regions. The library came from an HTBI-primed first-round RT-PCR and a second-round multiplex PCR. TCRdb re-called the multiplex PCR reads with MiXCR, one entry per CDR3 protein. Among approximately 700,000 distinct CDR3 sequences listed, 40% were seen once. This clonotype was seen at least ten times. Its antigen is still unknown. Findings of the study overall: Also, most clonotypes expanded in the thyroid above 0.001 frequency appeared in blood.

Trimming cost V 4 bases and J 5 bases, with 15 bases left between them. The CDR3 is 14 residues long. From germline, CDR1 is LNHNV and CDR2 YYDKDF (reference sequence). All donors with ophthalmopathy were recorded as having moderate-to-severe activity, CAS ≥3, NOSPECS ≥4 and a duration under 3 months. The chain joins TRBV15 to TRBJ2-7; D remains unclear. Input material: peripheral blood. The receptor was derived from an adult man with Graves' ophthalmopathy. The CDR3 sequence is CATSKEPYPHEQYF. CDR3 nucleotides: TGTGCCACCAGCAAAGAACCCTATCCCCACGAGCAGTACTTC. Looking up the rest from reference TRBV15 and TRBJ2-7 gives the full variable domain: DAMVIQNPRYQVTQFGKPVTLSCSQTLNHNVMYWYQQKSSQAPKLLFHYYDKDFNNEADTPDNFQSRRPNTSFCFLDIRSPGLGDTAMYLCATSKEPYPHEQYFGPGTRLTVT.